This T cell receptor beta chain came from a study of blood T cell repertoires in COVID-19. Study context: The origin of the acute and convalescent COVID-19 samples was the United States, Italy and Spain. Nucleic acid was either cDNA or gDNA, and it came from T cells, B-cell-depleted T cells, or PBMCs.

In the study's own analysis: Estimation of nucleated cell counts was performed using reference gene primer amplification. Sequencing was performed with immunoSEQ multiplex PCR; in TCRdb, only in-frame clones are kept and a portion is missing. That table gives V, J and clone size, and the DNA gave D and trimming. The sample contains 150,000 to 200,000 clones, around 85% of which appear only once. The CDR3 is 15 amino acids. Losses at the gene ends were 0 bases for V and 9 bases for J; bases not matched to a gene: 8. Looked up from germline, CDR1 is SGHRS and CDR2 is YFSETQ. The chain couples TRBV5-1 to TRBJ2-1, with 8 positions matching TRBD1. This TCR came from a man between 65 and 80 years old with active or convalescent COVID-19. Sequences were obtained from peripheral blood. The CDR3 nucleotides are TGCGCCAGCAGCTTGGCCGGACAGGGTAATAGTGAGCAGTTCTTC. Amino acids: CASSLAGQGNSEQFF.